What follows is one T cell receptor (beta chain) and its context. Produced via immunoSEQ multiplex PCR; TCRdb's table is partial and in-frame only. The sample lists some 250,000 clones; about nine tenths were seen once. With 5 bases removed from V and 0 bases from J, the gap between germline ends came to 13 bases. Germline CDR1 MNHEY, CDR2 SMNVEV (reference sequence). This CDR3 is built from 15 residues. Participants were aged roughly 18 to 90 years from roughly 25 US areas. The data stem from a study of blood T cell repertoires in COVID-19. The overall study: Sources were T cells, B-cell-depleted T cells, or PBMCs; the material itself was cDNA or gDNA.

The sequence came from a human donor in a cohort exposed to, infected with or recovered from COVID-19 (not recorded which). The donor label of this sample is uncertain. The chain carries TRBV27 and TRBJ1-1; D not resolved. Sequencing was carried out using PBMCs or T cells enriched from blood (not recorded which). The CDR3 here is CASSPGAGLNTEAFF. For the CDR3, the DNA is TGTGCCAGCAGTCCCGGCGCGGGATTGAACACTGAAGCTTTCTTT.